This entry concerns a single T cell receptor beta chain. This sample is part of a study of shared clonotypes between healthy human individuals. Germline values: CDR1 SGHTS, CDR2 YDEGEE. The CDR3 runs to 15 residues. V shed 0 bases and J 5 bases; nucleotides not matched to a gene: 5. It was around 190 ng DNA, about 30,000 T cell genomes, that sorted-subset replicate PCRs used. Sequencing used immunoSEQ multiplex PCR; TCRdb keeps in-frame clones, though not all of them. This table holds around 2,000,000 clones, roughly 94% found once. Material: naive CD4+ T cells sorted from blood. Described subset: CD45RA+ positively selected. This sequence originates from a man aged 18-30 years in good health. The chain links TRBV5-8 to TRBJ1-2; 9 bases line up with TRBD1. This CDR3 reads CASSLAYGTGYGYTF. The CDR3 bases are TGTGCCAGCAGCTTGGCCTACGGGACAGGGTATGGCTACACCTTC.